Here is one TCR beta chain with its context. The table lists this clone with a count of one. Its cognate antigen has yet to be identified. Within one base of it there is no much larger clone, and no base qualities were kept. The sample originates from a study of primary melanoma T cells and metastatic recurrence (dated by TCRdb to between 2020 and 2021). Broadly, across the study: A total of 200 or so primary melanomas made up the cohort, all of stage T2 to T4 and more than 1 mm thick. Whether patient outcome could be predicted by T-cell fraction and T-cell repertoire clonality in primary melanoma tumors was the question this study put to the test. Progression-free survival was the clinical outcome compared against the T-cell fraction measured by TCR beta sequencing. Histopathological grading of tumor-infiltrating lymphocytes served as the comparison point for the T-cell fraction derived from sequencing. Broad study findings and their caveats: The tumor T-cell fraction reportedly predicted progression-free survival independently of thickness, ulceration, mitotic rate and age. A T-cell fraction above 20% appeared protective regardless of ulceration status, mitotic rate or nodal disease. Adding T-cell fraction to tumor thickness reportedly improved progression-free survival prediction more than adding any other histopathological variable. An effective T-cell-mediated antitumor response in primary melanoma was framed by the authors only as a suggestion, not a demonstrated mechanism.

The method behind the library was the immunoSEQ multiplex PCR assay. Primary melanoma tumor tissue was subjected to high-throughput sequencing of the T-cell receptor beta chain. The authors' pipeline ran thus. Repertoire analyses included TCRB CDR3 sharing between samples and the distribution of insertions and deletions. A gradient-boosted model ranked the predictive value of the T-cell fraction against histopathological variables. Sourced from immuneACCESS, this table was stored by TCRdb with only in-frame sequences that have V and J called. A share of the clones is absent; for the studies checked, an unresolved V gene accounts for under half, and the remainder has no known explanation. V and J calls and clone size are as listed in that table; D and trimming were resolved from the DNA. The sample contains approximately 350 clones, roughly 72% of them found a single time. The leading ten clones occupy 6% to 10% of the sample.

Patients had primary melanoma that had been surgically resected and was considered potentially curable but at risk of metastatic recurrence. From cysteine to phenylalanine, the CDR3 is 16 amino acids long. The read is trimmed to its CDR3 DNA, 48 bases read in frame from base 1. CDR1 and CDR2 (MDHEN, SYDVKM) derive from the germline V gene. The junction carries 22 bases between V and J, which are trimmed by 7 bases and 4 bases respectively. The material sequenced was melanoma tumor tissue. The chain is encoded by TRBV28 joined to TRBJ1-1, with TRBD1 tentatively as D gene (6 bases match). The TCR comes from a human donor with melanoma. The bases read TGTGCCAGCACCTACCCTCGGCATGGGGGGCTCACTGAAGCTTTCTTT. This gives the protein CASTYPRHGGLTEAFF.